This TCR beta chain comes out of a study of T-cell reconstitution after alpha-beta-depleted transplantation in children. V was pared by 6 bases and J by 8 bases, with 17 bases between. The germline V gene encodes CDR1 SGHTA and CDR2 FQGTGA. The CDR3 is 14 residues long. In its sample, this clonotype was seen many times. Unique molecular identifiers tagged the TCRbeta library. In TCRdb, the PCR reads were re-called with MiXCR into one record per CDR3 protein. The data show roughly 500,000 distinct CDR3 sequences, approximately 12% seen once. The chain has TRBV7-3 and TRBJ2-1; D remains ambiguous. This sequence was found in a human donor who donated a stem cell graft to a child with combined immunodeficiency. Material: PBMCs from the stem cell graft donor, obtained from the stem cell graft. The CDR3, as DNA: TGTGCCAGCAGTCACCGGCCCGACCGCGATGAGCAGTTCTTC. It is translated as CASSHRPDRDEQFF. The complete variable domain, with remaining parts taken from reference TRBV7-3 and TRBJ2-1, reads GAGVSQTPSNKVTEKGKYVELRCDPISGHTALYWYRQSLGQGPEFLIYFQGTGAADDSGLPNDRFFAVRPEGSVSTLKIQRTERGDSAVYLCASSHRPDRDEQFFGPGTRLTVL.